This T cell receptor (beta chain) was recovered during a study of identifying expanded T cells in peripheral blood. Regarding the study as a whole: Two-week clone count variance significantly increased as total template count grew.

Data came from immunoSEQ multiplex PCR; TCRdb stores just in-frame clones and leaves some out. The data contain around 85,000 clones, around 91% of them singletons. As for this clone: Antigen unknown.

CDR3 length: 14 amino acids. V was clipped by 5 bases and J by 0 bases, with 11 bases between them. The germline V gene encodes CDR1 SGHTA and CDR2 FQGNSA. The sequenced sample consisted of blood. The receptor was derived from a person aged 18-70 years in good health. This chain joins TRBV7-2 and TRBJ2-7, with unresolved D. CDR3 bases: TGTGCCAGCAGCCGACAACCCTCCTCCTACGAGCAGTACTTC. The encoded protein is CASSRQPSSYEQYF.